This T cell receptor beta chain was retrieved from a study of PD-1 blockade in classical Hodgkin lymphoma. Overall study context: Once every 2 weeks, patients received intravenous nivolumab at 3 mg/kg.

The data were produced by immunoSEQ multiplex PCR, yet TCRdb's version contains in-frame clones alone and is incomplete. This sample has about 19,000 clones; approximately 84% occur once, and the top ten carry under 7.5%. The patients all showed relapse after autologous stem cell transplantation, while their brentuximab vedotin exposure varied. Each best response was a complete response, a partial response or progressive disease. The source of this sequence is a human donor with classical Hodgkin lymphoma. Material: peripheral blood mononuclear cells (PBMCs), obtained at baseline.

The CDR3 loop is CASSLDLRGIGIRNTEAFF. As DNA, the CDR3 is TGTGCCAGCAGCTTAGACCTAAGGGGGATAGGGATCCGGAACACTGAAGCTTTCTTT. The chain links TRBV11-2 to TRBJ1-1, with a weak D call TRBD1 (6 bases). This CDR3 contains 19 residues. V dropped 0 bases and J dropped 1 base, with 21 bases sitting between them. Looked up from germline, CDR1 is SGHAT and CDR2 is FQNNGV.